What follows are 20 T cell receptor beta chains derived from one specimen sequenced in a study of cytomegalovirus exposure and HLA in healthy donors. PCR primers comprised 60 Vbeta and 13 Jbeta primers. Here immunoSEQ multiplex PCR was the method, and the copy in TCRdb shows in-frame clones only, minus some. The data show 150,000 or so clones, roughly 80% seen once. The material sequenced was PBMCs. The source is a male donor in good health and CMV-seropositive.

This clone has a handful of counts. This sequence joins TRBV19 and TRBJ2-5, with 10 positions matching TRBD2. V gave up 5 bases and J gave up 4 bases; unmatched junction bases: 10. Germline V CDR1 and CDR2: LNHDA, SQIVND (reference sequence). This CDR3 spans 16 amino acids. CDR3 region: CASSSRLAGGVETQYF. In DNA, the CDR3 is TGTGCCAGTAGTTCCAGACTAGCGGGCGGGGTAGAGACCCAGTACTTC.

This chain links TRBV6-1 with TRBJ2-7; TRBD1 aligns across 7 bases. V shed 7 bases and J 2 bases; nucleotides not matched to a gene: 8. The CDR3 length is 14 residues. The germline CDR1 and CDR2 sequences are MNHNS and SASEGT. In DNA, the CDR3 is TGTGCCAGCATCAAAGACAGGGTCGCCTACGAGCAGTACTTC. This sequence encodes CASIKDRVAYEQYF.

This chain links TRBV10-3 with TRBJ1-3; D unclear. The CDR3 totals 13 residues. Germline-derived CDR1 and CDR2 are ENHRY and SYGVKD. V was pared by 4 bases and J by 8 bases, with 12 bases between. The CDR3 loop reads CAISGGGSDTIYF. In DNA form, the CDR3 reads TGTGCCATCAGTGGAGGTGGCTCGGACACCATATATTTT.

The gene calls are TRBV6-6 and TRBJ2-7; D gene unclear. This CDR3 spans 14 amino acids. Per germline, CDR1 MNHNY and CDR2 SVGAGI (reference sequence). Trimming stripped 0 bases from V and 0 bases from J, with 6 bases between. CDR3 sequence reads: CASSYSASSYEQYF. CDR3 bases: TGTGCCAGCAGTTACTCTGCGAGCTCCTACGAGCAGTACTTC.

The V gene is TRBV6-1, the J gene TRBJ1-2, with D maybe TRBD1 (6 bases). V lost 6 bases, J lost 4 bases, and 12 bases lay in between. Germline V lookup: CDR1 MNHNS, CDR2 SASEGT. The length of the CDR3 is 13 residues. CDR3 nucleotides: TGTGCCAGCAGCCGCGACAGGCGCTATGGCTACACCTTC. Its protein product is CASSRDRRYGYTF.

This clone was recorded only once. One junction end disagrees with the germline gene, perhaps due to a read error. This rearrangement joins TRBV30 to TRBJ2-6; 10 positions match TRBD2. Germline CDR1 reads GTSNPN; CDR2 reads SVGIG (reference sequence). The CDR3 is made up of 18 amino acids. The CDR3 region is CAWSVLPLAGAGANGLTF. The DNA for the CDR3 is TGTGCCTGGAGTGTACTTCCGCTAGCGGGAGCTGGGGCCAACGGCCTGACTTTC. The complete variable domain, with remaining parts taken from reference TRBV30 and TRBJ2-6, reads SQTIHQWPATLVQPVGSPLSLECTVEGTSNPNLYWYRQAAGRGLQLLFYSVGIGQISSEVPQNLSASRPQDRQFILSSKKLLLSDSGFYLCAWSVLPLAGAGANGLTFGAGSRLTVL.

This clone has a single count. The chain has TRBV19 and TRBJ1-2, with D possibly matching TRBD1 (5 bases). Germline V CDR1 and CDR2: LNHDA, SQIVND (reference sequence). V was shortened by 3 bases and J by 2 bases, with 13 bases between the two germline ends. The CDR3 length is 15 residues. CDR3 sequence: CASSMTQRQNYGYTF. DNA for the CDR3: TGTGCCAGTAGTATGACCCAGAGACAGAACTATGGCTACACCTTC.

This clone was counted a single time. The J gene is TRBJ2-7, the V gene TRBV6-6; TRBD2 agrees at 7 bases. The germline CDR1 and CDR2 sequences are MNHNY and SVGAGI (reference sequence). After removal of 7 bases from V and 1 base from J, the junction contained 10 bases not matched to a gene. This CDR3 is built from 15 residues. The CDR3 DNA sequence: TGTGCCAGCACCTGGGCCGGGGGGTCTTCCTACGAGCAGTACTTC. As protein: CASTWAGGSSYEQYF.

The chain couples TRBV5-4 to TRBJ1-4; no clear D. The germline V gene encodes CDR1 SGHNT and CDR2 YYREEE (reference sequence). The CDR3 is 14 amino acids. The V end lost 0 bases, the J end lost 5 bases, and 8 bases lay between the germline ends. CDR3 sequence: CASSLGGENEKLFF. CDR3 nucleotides: TGTGCCAGCAGCTTGGGGGGAGAAAATGAAAAACTGTTTTTT.

The V and J genes are TRBV5-4 and TRBJ1-1, with 8 bases aligning to TRBD1. The CDR3 spans 13 residues. The V gene's germline CDR1 is SGHNT and CDR2 YYREEE (reference sequence). Trimming cost V 5 bases and J 5 bases; bases outside gene matches: 5. In DNA, the CDR3 is TGTGCCAGCAGTTCAGGGGGCCGGACTGAAGCTTTCTTT. Protein sequence: CASSSGGRTEAFF. The variable domain in full, completed from reference TRBV5-4 and TRBJ1-1, reads ETGVTQSPTHLIKTRGQQVTLRCSSQSGHNTVSWYQQALGQGPQFIFQYYREEENGRGNFPPRFSGLQFPNYSSELNVNALELDDSALYLCASSSGGRTEAFFGQGTRLTVV.

The chain carries TRBV29-1 and TRBJ2-3; a possible D gene is TRBD2 (6 bases). The ends were cut back, 4 bases at V and 6 bases at J, with 11 bases in the middle. The V gene's germline CDR1 is SQVTM and CDR2 ANQGSEA. The CDR3 is 12 amino acids. The CDR3 here is CSVVTAGDTQYF. DNA for the CDR3: TGCAGCGTTGTTACTGCGGGGGATACGCAGTATTTT.

The chain employs TRBV11-3 and TRBJ1-1; 8 bases match TRBD1. The ends lost 5 bases at V and 7 bases at J; junction bases unmatched: 6. Germline V gene data show CDR1 as SGHNT and CDR2 as YENEEA. The CDR3 is 13 residues long. The CDR3 nucleotides read TGTGCCAGCAGCGACAGGGGAAGGGGTGAAGCTTTCTTT. Amino acid sequence: CASSDRGRGEAFF.

This clone was seen once. The CDR3 coding sequence is TGTGCCAGCAGTTCCACAGGATCAAGGAACGAGCAGTACTTC. This codes for CASSSTGSRNEQYF. The chain recombines TRBV6-5 with TRBJ2-5, with D perhaps matching TRBD1 (5 bases). TRBJ2-7 explains the end of the DNA better; the J call may be wrong. The CDR3 consists of 14 residues. CDR1 is MNHEY, CDR2 SVGAGI, per germline.

The count of this clone is one. This chain connects TRBV27 to TRBJ2-1; TRBD1 agrees at 7 bases. V lost 10 bases and J lost 4; bases outside the gene matches: 13. The CDR3 extends over 15 amino acids. CDR1 is MNHEY and CDR2 is SMNVEV in the germline V gene (reference sequence). The CDR3 spells CATGRAGGLYNEQFF. The CDR3 region has the DNA TGTGCCACCGGAAGGGCAGGGGGTTTATACAATGAGCAGTTCTTC.

The chain carries TRBV25-1 and TRBJ1-5; 7 nucleotides agree with TRBD1. This CDR3 is built from 14 residues. The trim removed 4 bases at V and 2 bases at J, leaving 2 bases unmatched. Germline V CDR1 and CDR2: MGHDK, SYGVNS. The CDR3 DNA reads TGTGCCAGCAGTGTAACAGGGGGCAATCAGCCCCAGCATTTT. Translation: CASSVTGGNQPQHF. Drawing the rest from reference TRBV25-1 and TRBJ1-5, the complete variable domain is EADIYQTPRYLVIGTGKKITLECSQTMGHDKMYWYQQDPGMELHLIHYSYGVNSTEKGDLSSESTVSRIRTEHFPLTLESARPSHTSQYLCASSVTGGNQPQHFGDGTRLSIL.

The V and J genes are TRBV4-3 and TRBJ2-2; possible D gene TRBD1, 5 bases. CDR3 length: 16 residues. Trimming took off 0 bases at V and 6 bases at J, with 14 bases between the two ends. Germline V gives CDR1 LGHNA, CDR2 YSLEER. The CDR3 nucleotides read TGCGCCAGCAGCCAAGATAGGTCAGGGTTGGCCGGGGAGCTGTTTTTT. Residues: CASSQDRSGLAGELFF.

The chain employs TRBV4-3 and TRBJ2-5, with a tentative D call TRBD2 (6 bases). V was cut by 4 bases and J by 5 bases, with 20 bases left in between. CDR1 LGHNA and CDR2 YSLEER come from the germline V gene. This CDR3 spans 16 amino acids. The CDR3 coding sequence is TGCGCCAGCAGCCGGGGAGGAGGGAGGTGGGCGGAGACCCAGTACTTC. It yields the protein CASSRGGGRWAETQYF.

The chain combines TRBV30 with TRBJ1-4; TRBD1 might be the D (6 bases). In germline, CDR1 is GTSNPN, CDR2 SVGIG (reference sequence). CDR3 length equals 14 residues. V was trimmed by 3 bases and J by 7 bases, leaving 15 bases between them. CDR3 residues: CAWRGGGIGEKLFF. The CDR3 DNA follows: TGTGCCTGGAGGGGAGGGGGGATAGGTGAAAAACTGTTTTTT.

The gene calls are TRBV5-1 and TRBJ2-6, with 14 bases aligning to TRBD2. The ends lost 8 bases at V and 3 bases at J; junction bases unmatched: 7. Per germline, CDR1 SGHRS and CDR2 YFSETQ. This CDR3 has 17 amino acids. Here the CDR3 DNA reads TGCGCCAGTAAGGGACTAGCGGGAGCCGGTGGGGCCAACGTCCTGACTTTC. As protein: CASKGLAGAGGANVLTF.

This clone appeared many times. The CDR3 DNA follows: TGCGCCAGCAGCCAAGGACGGGCTGGGGCCAACGTCCTGACTTTC. Protein sequence: CASSQGRAGANVLTF. V is TRBV4-3 and J is TRBJ2-6; unclear D gene. The CDR3 is 15 amino acids. Germline V gene sequence: CDR1 LGHNA, CDR2 YSLEER. The V end lost 1 base, the J end lost 2 bases, and 6 bases lay between the germline ends.